The 11 T cell receptor beta chains reported below all come from one sample, sequenced in a study of metastatic and nonmetastatic thyroid tumors. TCRdb re-analyzed the PCR reads using MiXCR. Here the sample spans roughly 16,000 clones, 15% to 18% being singletons. Thyroid surgery was performed in patients who had received no treatment beforehand. Source material: blood. The receptor source for this set is a female donor with papillary thyroid cancer or a benign thyroid nodule (not recorded which). Some clones in this sample may be carry-over from other donors' samples.

The V call is TRBV12-3 or TRBV12-4, the J call TRBJ2-3, with D possibly matching TRBD2 (6 bases). V was clipped by 4 bases and J by 3 bases, with 17 bases between them. The CDR3 contains 16 residues. CDR3 DNA sequence: TGTGCCAGCAGTTCATACCGGGGGAATAGAACAGATACGCAGTATTTT. Residues: CASSSYRGNRTDTQYF.

This clone came up many times. The chain is built from TRBV20-1 and TRBJ2-3; no firm D call. The V gene's germline CDR1 is DFQATT and CDR2 SNEGSKA (reference sequence). The CDR3 covers 14 residues. Trimming cost V 5 bases and J 0 bases, with 12 bases left between them. For the CDR3, the DNA is TGCAGTGCTTTTTTGACGACTAGCACAGATACGCAGTATTTT. Protein sequence: CSAFLTTSTDTQYF.

In this sample, this clone turned up many times. The chain has TRBV3-1 and TRBJ1-3; no firm D call. Germline V lookup: CDR1 LGHDT, CDR2 YNNKEL (reference sequence). This CDR3 has 15 residues. V was pared by 4 bases and J by 0 bases, with 10 bases between. CDR3 DNA: TGTGCCAGCAGCCTTGCCGCAGTCTCTGGAAACACCATATATTTT. Translated: CASSLAAVSGNTIYF.

The CDR3 DNA reads TGTGCCAGCAGCGCAGGGACAGGGTATTCACCCCTCCACTTT. Amino acids: CASSAGTGYSPLHF. The chain employs TRBV7-8 and TRBJ1-6, with TRBD1 matching 9 bases. This CDR3 has 14 amino acids. CDR1 and CDR2 from the germline V gene are SGHVS and FQNEAQ. V was pared by 5 bases and J by 8 bases, with 4 bases of the junction left unmatched.

Many counts were recorded for this clone. The DNA for the CDR3 is TGTGCCAGCAGCGGGGGGAGAGCGTCCGAGCAGTACTTC. Amino acids: CASSGGRASEQYF. The chain uses TRBV7-2 and TRBJ2-7; maybe TRBD2 (6 bases). The CDR3 has 13 residues. V lost 5 bases, J lost 6 bases, and 14 bases lay in between. Germline CDR1 and CDR2: SGHTA and FQGNSA.

The chain couples TRBV4-2 to TRBJ2-7; unclear D gene. The CDR3 runs 15 residues. The germline CDR1 and CDR2 sequences are LGHNA and YNFKEQ. V lost 2 bases, J lost 0 bases, and 11 bases lay in between. CDR3 nucleotides: TGTGCCAGCAGCCAAATCCAGGACGGCTCCTACGAGCAGTACTTC. The encoded protein is CASSQIQDGSYEQYF.

This clone has ten or more counts. A much larger clone is a single base away; this may be a read error. Additional DNA sequences in this sample encode the identical CDR3. This sequence joins TRBV6-4 and TRBJ2-3, with 8 positions matching TRBD1. Germline lookup yields CDR1 MRHNA and CDR2 SNTAGT. The length of the CDR3 is 15 residues. This chain's CDR3 is CASSDGQGGGDTQYF. The CDR3 DNA is TGTGCCAGCAGTGACGGACAGGGTGGGGGAGATACGCAGTACTTT.

This clone was seen at least ten times. This chain links TRBV11-3 with TRBJ2-1; weak D call: TRBD2 (5 bases). V was trimmed by 5 bases and J by 7 bases, leaving 15 bases between them. Germline CDR1 is SGHNT and CDR2 is YENEEA. The CDR3 is 14 amino acids. CDR3: CASSQGLGRNEQFF. The CDR3 coding sequence is TGTGCCAGCAGCCAAGGACTCGGACGGAATGAGCAGTTCTTC.

The table lists this clone with many counts. J is TRBJ1-1 and V is TRBV18; possible D gene TRBD1, 6 bases. The CDR3 runs 15 residues. Germline loops: CDR1 KGHSH, CDR2 LQKENI. Trimming shortened V by 8 bases and J by 4 bases, and 20 bases separated the two germline ends. The CDR3 loop reads CASSRSGGQGTEAFF. CDR3 bases: TGTGCCAGCAGTCGGTCGGGGGGCCAAGGCACTGAAGCTTTCTTT.

This clone occurred many times. This chain links TRBV19 with TRBJ1-5; weak D call: TRBD1 (6 bases). Germline V gene data show CDR1 as LNHDA and CDR2 as SQIVND (reference sequence). Trimming took 6 bases from V and 4 from J, leaving 19 bases between them. This CDR3 spans 16 amino acids. CDR3 amino acids: CASRVGTGNENQPQHF. The CDR3 DNA reads TGTGCCAGTAGAGTAGGCACAGGGAACGAGAATCAGCCCCAGCATTTT.

This clone was recorded many times. The rearrangement joins TRBV15 to TRBJ2-5; 8 bases align to TRBD2. The V and J ends lost 1 base and 4 bases, in that order; junction bases with no gene match: 5. Looked up from germline, CDR1 is LNHNV and CDR2 is YYDKDF (reference sequence). This CDR3 has 15 amino acids. The CDR3 DNA sequence: TGTGCCACCAGCAGAGCGGGACTAGGCACAGAGACCCAGTACTTC. Translating it yields CATSRAGLGTETQYF.